This T cell receptor (beta chain) appears in the sequencing data of a study of control samples from healthy donors and cancer patients. The assay was immunoSEQ multiplex PCR, and TCRdb's table has in-frame clones only and misses some. This sample has about 410,000 clones; 90% occur once, and the top ten carry around 6.8%. The CDR3 spans 15 residues. The V gene lost 0 bases and the J gene lost 4 bases, with 13 bases spanning the gap. Germline CDR1 reads LNHDA; CDR2 reads SQIVND (reference sequence). The sequenced sample consisted of PBMCs. The source is a man aged 40-49 years with head and neck cancer. This chain connects TRBV19 to TRBJ2-7, with D perhaps matching TRBD1 (6 bases). The CDR3 reads CASSIDRGTHYEQYF. The DNA for the CDR3 is TGTGCCAGTAGTATAGACAGGGGAACACATTACGAGCAGTACTTC. The complete variable domain, with remaining parts taken from reference TRBV19 and TRBJ2-7, reads DGGITQSPKYLFRKEGQNVTLSCEQNLNHDAMYWYRQDPGQGLRLIYYSQIVNDFQKGDIAEGYSVSREKKESFPLTVTSAQKNPTAFYLCASSIDRGTHYEQYFGPGTRLTVT.